This T cell receptor beta chain comes out of a study of T cells after somatic rescue of genetic block. The J segment lost 6 bases and the V segment lost 6 bases, leaving 7 bases of the junction unmatched. This CDR3 contains 13 residues. CDR1 and CDR2 (germline): MNHEY, SMNVEV (reference sequence). Only in-frame clones appear in the TCRdb table, and some are missing; sequencing was by immunoSEQ multiplex PCR. Counted here are under 150,000 clones, over 80% occurring once; the ten biggest clones make up roughly 1.5%. This sequence originates from a woman aged 18-35 years. The sequencing sample was made of peripheral blood mononuclear cells (PBMCs). The rearrangement links TRBV27 to TRBJ2-7, with 8 bases fitting TRBD2. CDR3 DNA: TGTGCCAGCAGCCTCCAACGGGGGGGCGAGCAGTACTTC. Protein product: CASSLQRGGEQYF.